The 15 T cell receptor beta chains presented below share a single source sample, sequenced in a study of T cell responses to AZD1222 COVID-19 vaccine. Sequenced by immunoSEQ multiplex PCR; TCRdb stores in-frame clones only, minus some. Altogether about 110,000 clones are present, about 86% being singletons, with the ten largest covering less than 3.5%. Sample: peripheral blood, taken on day 0 of AZD1222 vaccination. Source of these receptors: an adult in good health.

V usage is TRBV7-6 and J usage is TRBJ1-4; D perhaps matches TRBD1 (5 bases). Looked up from germline, CDR1 is SGHVS and CDR2 is FNYEAQ. The CDR3 loop spans 19 amino acids. V shed 5 bases and J shed 4 bases, with 26 bases lying between them. The CDR3 coding sequence is TGTGCCAGCAGCCGGGGCGGATCGGAGCATTCCCGGAGTAATGAAAAACTGTTTTTT. Residues: CASSRGGSEHSRSNEKLFF.

The chain combines TRBV18 with TRBJ1-2; a possible D gene is TRBD1 (6 bases). The germline V gene encodes CDR1 KGHSH and CDR2 LQKENI. This CDR3 is 15 amino acids long. V was pared by 2 bases and J by 2 bases, with 12 bases between. CDR3: CASSPGDTLNYGYTF. CDR3 sequence (DNA): TGTGCCAGCTCACCAGGGGACACCCTAAACTATGGCTACACCTTC.

The V gene is TRBV19, the J gene TRBJ1-6; no clear D. The germline gives CDR1 LNHDA, CDR2 SQIVND (reference sequence). V lost 2 bases and J lost 10, with 12 bases in between. The CDR3 is 14 residues long. CDR3 in amino acids: CASSIITMGSPLHF. CDR3 sequence (DNA): TGTGCCAGTAGTATAATTACAATGGGGTCACCCCTCCACTTT.

The J gene is TRBJ2-7, the V gene TRBV19; D may be TRBD1 (6 bases). There are 14 residues in the CDR3. CDR1 is LNHDA, CDR2 SQIVND, per germline (reference sequence). Trimming stripped 5 bases from V and 5 bases from J, with 16 bases between. CDR3 nucleotides: TGTGCCAGTAGTCCTACAGGGATGGGCGACGAGCAGTACTTC. It is translated as CASSPTGMGDEQYF.

The V and J genes are TRBV4-1 and TRBJ1-6; no clear D. The V end was cut by 4 bases, the J end by 10 bases, with 20 bases between. CDR1 is MGHRA, CDR2 YSYEKL, per germline. CDR3 length: 16 residues. The CDR3 region is CASSPIEKERYSPLHF. The CDR3 DNA follows: TGCGCCAGCAGCCCCATCGAAAAGGAAAGGTACTCACCCCTCCACTTT.

This clone occurred once. The V call is TRBV19, the J call TRBJ1-2; D is possibly TRBD1 (6 bases). Germline CDR1 and CDR2: LNHDA and SQIVND (reference sequence). The germline V and J ends were trimmed by 4 bases and 2 bases, with 8 bases remaining between them. The CDR3 is made up of 13 amino acids. For the CDR3, the DNA is TGTGCCAGTAGTAAGGACAGAAACTATGGCTACACCTTC. Translating gives CASSKDRNYGYTF.

The rearrangement joins TRBV11-1 to TRBJ1-2; maybe TRBD1 (6 bases). The V end was cut by 5 bases, the J end by 0 bases, with 13 bases between. The CDR3 covers 15 residues. Per the germline V gene, CDR1 is SGHAT and CDR2 is FQDESV (reference sequence). In DNA form, the CDR3 reads TGTGCCAGCAGCGTCCGGGACACCTCTAACTATGGCTACACCTTC. This translates into CASSVRDTSNYGYTF.

The chain couples TRBV15 to TRBJ2-1; 7 bases agree with TRBD2. With V trimmed by 0 bases and J by 2 bases, 7 bases remained unmatched. The length of the CDR3 is 17 residues. The germline gives CDR1 LNHNV, CDR2 YYDKDF (reference sequence). The CDR3 reads CATSRESSGLAYNEQFF. For the CDR3, the DNA is TGTGCCACCAGCAGAGAATCAAGTGGACTAGCCTACAATGAGCAGTTCTTC.

CDR3 sequence (DNA): TGCGCCAGCAGGGTAGGGGACAGGGGAGACGGCTACACCTTC. Amino acid sequence: CASRVGDRGDGYTF. The genes are TRBV5-1 and TRBJ1-2; 10 nucleotides agree with TRBD1. Germline assignment: CDR1 SGHRS and CDR2 YFSETQ. Trimming cost V 5 bases and J 8 bases; bases outside gene matches: 9. There are 14 residues in the CDR3.

CDR3 sequence reads: CASSGLAGLEQYF. The CDR3 bases are TGTGCCAGCAGTGGGTTAGCGGGGCTCGAGCAGTACTTC. The chain combines TRBV2 with TRBJ2-7; 8 nucleotides line up with TRBD2. This CDR3 is 13 amino acids long. Germline V gives CDR1 SNHLY, CDR2 FYNNEI. Unmatched junction bases numbered 5, after V lost 4 bases and J lost 6 bases.

The chain employs TRBV5-5 and TRBJ1-1, with TRBD1 identical over 12 bases. J gave up 6 bases and V 7 bases, and 4 bases lay outside the gene matches. CDR1 is SGHKS, CDR2 YYEKEE, per germline (reference sequence). This CDR3 has 13 amino acids. CDR3 loop: CASAGTGGAEAFF. DNA of the CDR3: TGTGCCAGCGCCGGGACAGGGGGCGCTGAAGCTTTCTTT.

This chain connects TRBV7-2 to TRBJ1-1; D possibly corresponds to TRBD1 (5 bases). V lost 5 bases, J lost 10 bases, and 17 bases lay in between. There are 13 residues in the CDR3. The germline V gene has CDR1 SGHTA and CDR2 FQGNSA. The CDR3 sequence: CASSQGGPPGAFF. The CDR3 nucleotides are TGTGCCAGCAGCCAGGGTGGCCCGCCGGGAGCTTTCTTT.

The V gene is TRBV4-3, the J gene TRBJ1-5; D call uncertain. V was trimmed by 1 base and J by 0 bases, leaving 7 bases between them. The CDR3 is 15 residues long. Per germline, CDR1 LGHNA and CDR2 YSLEER. The CDR3 loop is CASSQVLDSNQPQHF. In DNA form, the CDR3 reads TGCGCCAGCAGCCAAGTACTCGATAGCAATCAGCCCCAGCATTTT.

This clone occurred once. V usage is TRBV10-1 and J usage is TRBJ1-5, with 7 nucleotides matching TRBD1. V was clipped by 5 bases and J by 0 bases; unmatched bases: 10. The CDR3 totals 17 residues. CDR1 WNHNN and CDR2 SYGVQD come from the germline V gene (reference sequence). CDR3 nucleotide sequence: TGCGCCAGCAGTCATCCCTGGGGACAGCATAGCAATCAGCCCCAGCATTTT. It encodes CASSHPWGQHSNQPQHF.

The rearrangement uses TRBV11-3 and TRBJ1-4, with TRBD1 as a possible D gene (5 bases). V was shortened by 7 bases and J by 3 bases, with 12 bases between the two germline ends. The length of the CDR3 is 14 residues. Germline CDR1 SGHNT, CDR2 YENEEA. CDR3 coding DNA: TGTGCCAGCATCCAGAGGGGCCCTAATGAAAAACTGTTTTTT. Translated, it gives CASIQRGPNEKLFF.